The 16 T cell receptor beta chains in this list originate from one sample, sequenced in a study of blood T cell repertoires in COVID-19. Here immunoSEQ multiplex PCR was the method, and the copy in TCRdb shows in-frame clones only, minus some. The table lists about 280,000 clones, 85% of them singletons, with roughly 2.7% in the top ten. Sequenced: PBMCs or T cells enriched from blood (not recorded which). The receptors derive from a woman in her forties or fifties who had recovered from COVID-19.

The chain's CDR3 is CASSVGSANTGELFF. In DNA form, the CDR3 reads TGTGCCAGCAGTGTGGGCAGTGCGAACACCGGGGAGCTGTTTTTT. V gene TRBV2 combines with J gene TRBJ2-2, with no clear D. Trimming shortened V by 4 bases and J by 0 bases, and 9 bases separated the two germline ends. Germline CDR1 is SNHLY and CDR2 is FYNNEI. The CDR3 runs to 15 residues.

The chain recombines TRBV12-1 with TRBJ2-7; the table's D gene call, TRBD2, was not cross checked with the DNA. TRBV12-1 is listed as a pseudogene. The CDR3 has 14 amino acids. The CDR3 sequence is CASSPVGGRHEQYF. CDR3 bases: TGTGCCAGCAGCCCCGTCGGGGGGCGCCACGAGCAGTACTTC.

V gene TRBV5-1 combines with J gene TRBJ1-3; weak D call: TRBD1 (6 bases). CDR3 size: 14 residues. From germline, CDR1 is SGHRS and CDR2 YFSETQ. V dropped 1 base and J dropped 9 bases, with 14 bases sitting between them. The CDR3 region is CASSLRTGQGTIYF. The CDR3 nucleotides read TGCGCCAGCAGCTTGCGCACAGGGCAGGGCACCATATATTTT.

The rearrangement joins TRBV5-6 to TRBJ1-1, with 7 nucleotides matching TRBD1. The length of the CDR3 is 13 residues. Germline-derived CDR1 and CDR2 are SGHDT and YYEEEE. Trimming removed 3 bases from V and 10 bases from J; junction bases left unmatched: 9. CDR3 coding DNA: TGTGCCAGCAGCTCTGGACAGGCCCTTGGAGCTTTCTTT. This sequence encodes CASSSGQALGAFF.

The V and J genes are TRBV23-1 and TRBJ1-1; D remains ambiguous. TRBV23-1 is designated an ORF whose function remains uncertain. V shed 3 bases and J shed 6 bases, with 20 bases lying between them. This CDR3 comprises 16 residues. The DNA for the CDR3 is TGCGCCAGCAGTCAGAGTCCGGGGTCGATCGAACCTGAAGCTTTCTTT. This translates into CASSQSPGSIEPEAFF.

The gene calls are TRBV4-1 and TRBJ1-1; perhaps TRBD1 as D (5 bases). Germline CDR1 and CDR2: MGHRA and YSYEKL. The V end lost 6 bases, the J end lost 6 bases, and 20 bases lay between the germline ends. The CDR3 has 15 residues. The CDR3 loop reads CASSRRDSPTSEAFF. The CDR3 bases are TGCGCCAGCAGTCGGAGGGACTCGCCGACGTCTGAAGCTTTCTTT.

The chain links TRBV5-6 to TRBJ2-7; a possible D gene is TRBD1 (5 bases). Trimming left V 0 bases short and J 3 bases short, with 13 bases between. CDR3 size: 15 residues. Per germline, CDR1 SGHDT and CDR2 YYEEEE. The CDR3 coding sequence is TGTGCCAGCAGCTTGGCTCGGGTAGGGGACTACGAGCAGTACTTC. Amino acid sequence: CASSLARVGDYEQYF.

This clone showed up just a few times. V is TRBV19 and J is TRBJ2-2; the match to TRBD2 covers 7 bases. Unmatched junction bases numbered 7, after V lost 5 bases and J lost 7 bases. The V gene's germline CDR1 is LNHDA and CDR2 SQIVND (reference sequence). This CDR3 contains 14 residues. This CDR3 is CASSPRGGDGELFF. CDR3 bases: TGTGCCAGTAGTCCCCGTGGGGGGGACGGGGAGCTGTTTTTT. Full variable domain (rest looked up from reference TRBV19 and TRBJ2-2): DGGITQSPKYLFRKEGQNVTLSCEQNLNHDAMYWYRQDPGQGLRLIYYSQIVNDFQKGDIAEGYSVSREKKESFPLTVTSAQKNPTAFYLCASSPRGGDGELFFGEGSRLTVL.

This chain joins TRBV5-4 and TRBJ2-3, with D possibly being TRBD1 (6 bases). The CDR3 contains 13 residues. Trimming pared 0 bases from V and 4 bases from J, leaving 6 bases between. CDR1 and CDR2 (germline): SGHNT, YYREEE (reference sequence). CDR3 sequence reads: CASSLAGADTQYF. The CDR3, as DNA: TGTGCCAGCAGCTTGGCAGGGGCAGATACGCAGTATTTT.

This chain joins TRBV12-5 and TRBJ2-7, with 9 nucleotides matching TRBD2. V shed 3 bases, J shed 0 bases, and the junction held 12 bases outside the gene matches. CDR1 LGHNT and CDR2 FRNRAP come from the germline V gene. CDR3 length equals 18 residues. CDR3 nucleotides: TGTGCTAGTGGTTTTTCATATGCTGGCGGGAGGGCCTCCTACGAGCAGTACTTC. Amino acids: CASGFSYAGGRASYEQYF.

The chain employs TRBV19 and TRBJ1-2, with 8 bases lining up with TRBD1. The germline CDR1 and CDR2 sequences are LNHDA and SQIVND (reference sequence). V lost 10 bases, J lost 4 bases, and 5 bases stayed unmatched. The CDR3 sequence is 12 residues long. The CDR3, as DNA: TGTGCCATCGACAGGGGCGGCTATGGCTACACCTTC. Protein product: CAIDRGGYGYTF. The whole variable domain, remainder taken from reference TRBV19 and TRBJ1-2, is DGGITQSPKYLFRKEGQNVTLSCEQNLNHDAMYWYRQDPGQGLRLIYYSQIVNDFQKGDIAEGYSVSREKKESFPLTVTSAQKNPTAFYLCAIDRGGYGYTFGSGTRLTVV.

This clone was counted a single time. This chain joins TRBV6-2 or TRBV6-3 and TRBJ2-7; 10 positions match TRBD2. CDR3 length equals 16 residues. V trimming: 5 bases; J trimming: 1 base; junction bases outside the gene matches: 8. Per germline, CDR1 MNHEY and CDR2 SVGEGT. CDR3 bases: TGTGCCAGCAGTGCTCGGGAGCGGGGGGGATCCTACGAGCAGTACTTC. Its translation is CASSARERGGSYEQYF.

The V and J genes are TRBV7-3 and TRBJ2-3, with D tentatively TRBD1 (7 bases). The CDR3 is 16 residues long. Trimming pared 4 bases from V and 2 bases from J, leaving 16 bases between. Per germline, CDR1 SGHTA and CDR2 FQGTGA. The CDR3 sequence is CASSSRGAGTTDTQYF. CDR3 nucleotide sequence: TGTGCCAGCAGCTCCAGGGGGGCAGGGACCACAGATACGCAGTATTTT.

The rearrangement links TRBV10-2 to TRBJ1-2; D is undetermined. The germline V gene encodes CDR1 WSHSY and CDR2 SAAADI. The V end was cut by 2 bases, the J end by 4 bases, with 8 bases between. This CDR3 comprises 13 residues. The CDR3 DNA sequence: TGCGCCAGCAGTGAGGCGGAGCTCTATGGCTACACCTTC. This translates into CASSEAELYGYTF.

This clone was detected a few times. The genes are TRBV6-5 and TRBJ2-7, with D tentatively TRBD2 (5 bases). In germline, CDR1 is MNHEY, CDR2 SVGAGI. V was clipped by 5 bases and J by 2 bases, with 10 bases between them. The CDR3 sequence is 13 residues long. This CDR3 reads CASSTRRPYEQYF. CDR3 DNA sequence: TGTGCCAGCAGTACTAGACGTCCCTACGAGCAGTACTTC.

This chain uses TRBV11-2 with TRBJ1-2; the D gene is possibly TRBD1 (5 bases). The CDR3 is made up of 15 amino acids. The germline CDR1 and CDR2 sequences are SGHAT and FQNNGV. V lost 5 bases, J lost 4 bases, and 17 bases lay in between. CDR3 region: CASSRGGIQGYGYTF. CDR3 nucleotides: TGTGCCAGCAGCCGGGGGGGGATTCAGGGCTATGGCTACACCTTC.